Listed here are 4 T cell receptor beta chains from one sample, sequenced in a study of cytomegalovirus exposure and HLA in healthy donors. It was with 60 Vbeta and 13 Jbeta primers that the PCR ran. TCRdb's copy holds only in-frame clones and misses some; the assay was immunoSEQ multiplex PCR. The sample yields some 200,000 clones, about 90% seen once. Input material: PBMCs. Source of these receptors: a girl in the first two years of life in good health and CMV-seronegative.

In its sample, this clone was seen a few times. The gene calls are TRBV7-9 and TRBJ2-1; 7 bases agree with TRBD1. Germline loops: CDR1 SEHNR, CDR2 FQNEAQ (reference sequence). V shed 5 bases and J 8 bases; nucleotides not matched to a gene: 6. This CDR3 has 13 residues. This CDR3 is CASSSHRGHEQFF. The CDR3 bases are TGTGCCAGCAGCAGTCACAGGGGCCATGAGCAGTTCTTC.

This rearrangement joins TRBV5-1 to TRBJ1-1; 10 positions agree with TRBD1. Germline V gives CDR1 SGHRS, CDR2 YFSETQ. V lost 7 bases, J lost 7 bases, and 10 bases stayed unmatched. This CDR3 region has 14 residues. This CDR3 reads CASFRDRGVGEAFF. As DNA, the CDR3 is TGCGCCAGCTTCCGGGACAGGGGTGTCGGTGAAGCTTTCTTT.

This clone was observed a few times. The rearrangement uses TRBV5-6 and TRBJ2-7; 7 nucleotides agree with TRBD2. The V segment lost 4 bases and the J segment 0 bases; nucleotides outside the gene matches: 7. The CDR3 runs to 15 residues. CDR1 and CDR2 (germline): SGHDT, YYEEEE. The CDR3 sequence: CASSGPRGGSYEQYF. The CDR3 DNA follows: TGTGCCAGCAGCGGACCTCGCGGGGGCTCCTACGAGCAGTACTTC.

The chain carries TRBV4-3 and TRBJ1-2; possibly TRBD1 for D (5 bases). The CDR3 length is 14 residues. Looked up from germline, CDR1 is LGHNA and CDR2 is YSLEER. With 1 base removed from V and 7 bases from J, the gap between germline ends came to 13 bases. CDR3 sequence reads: CASSQGVGEVGYTF. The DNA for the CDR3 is TGCGCCAGCAGCCAAGGTGTAGGGGAAGTTGGCTACACCTTC.